This T cell receptor beta chain was found in a study of CXCR3-negative and CXCR3-positive naive CD8 T cells. About the study: Sequencing gave some 140 million TRB reads overall, about 1.5 +/- 0.3 million per library.

Germline loops: CDR1 LGHNA, CDR2 YSLEER. The CDR3 contains 16 residues. Researchers prepared the TRB cDNA libraries using 5' RACE with UMI labels. TCRdb derives one entry per CDR3 protein from the 5' RACE reads, leaving out DNA. This specimen shows 100,000 to 150,000 distinct CDR3 sequences; the ten leading clones hold roughly 0.3%. The receptor comes from a human donor in good health. Some clones in this sample may be carry-over from other donors' samples. Sequencing input: naive CXCR3- CD8+ T cells from blood. The subset was: CD45RO-CCR7+CD27+CD95- naive CD8+ T cells lacking CXCR3 (TNR3-). This chain uses TRBV4-3 with TRBJ2-2; TCRdb's assignment of TRBD2 cannot be checked, as there is no DNA. CDR3 residues: CASSSGLAGYTGELFF.